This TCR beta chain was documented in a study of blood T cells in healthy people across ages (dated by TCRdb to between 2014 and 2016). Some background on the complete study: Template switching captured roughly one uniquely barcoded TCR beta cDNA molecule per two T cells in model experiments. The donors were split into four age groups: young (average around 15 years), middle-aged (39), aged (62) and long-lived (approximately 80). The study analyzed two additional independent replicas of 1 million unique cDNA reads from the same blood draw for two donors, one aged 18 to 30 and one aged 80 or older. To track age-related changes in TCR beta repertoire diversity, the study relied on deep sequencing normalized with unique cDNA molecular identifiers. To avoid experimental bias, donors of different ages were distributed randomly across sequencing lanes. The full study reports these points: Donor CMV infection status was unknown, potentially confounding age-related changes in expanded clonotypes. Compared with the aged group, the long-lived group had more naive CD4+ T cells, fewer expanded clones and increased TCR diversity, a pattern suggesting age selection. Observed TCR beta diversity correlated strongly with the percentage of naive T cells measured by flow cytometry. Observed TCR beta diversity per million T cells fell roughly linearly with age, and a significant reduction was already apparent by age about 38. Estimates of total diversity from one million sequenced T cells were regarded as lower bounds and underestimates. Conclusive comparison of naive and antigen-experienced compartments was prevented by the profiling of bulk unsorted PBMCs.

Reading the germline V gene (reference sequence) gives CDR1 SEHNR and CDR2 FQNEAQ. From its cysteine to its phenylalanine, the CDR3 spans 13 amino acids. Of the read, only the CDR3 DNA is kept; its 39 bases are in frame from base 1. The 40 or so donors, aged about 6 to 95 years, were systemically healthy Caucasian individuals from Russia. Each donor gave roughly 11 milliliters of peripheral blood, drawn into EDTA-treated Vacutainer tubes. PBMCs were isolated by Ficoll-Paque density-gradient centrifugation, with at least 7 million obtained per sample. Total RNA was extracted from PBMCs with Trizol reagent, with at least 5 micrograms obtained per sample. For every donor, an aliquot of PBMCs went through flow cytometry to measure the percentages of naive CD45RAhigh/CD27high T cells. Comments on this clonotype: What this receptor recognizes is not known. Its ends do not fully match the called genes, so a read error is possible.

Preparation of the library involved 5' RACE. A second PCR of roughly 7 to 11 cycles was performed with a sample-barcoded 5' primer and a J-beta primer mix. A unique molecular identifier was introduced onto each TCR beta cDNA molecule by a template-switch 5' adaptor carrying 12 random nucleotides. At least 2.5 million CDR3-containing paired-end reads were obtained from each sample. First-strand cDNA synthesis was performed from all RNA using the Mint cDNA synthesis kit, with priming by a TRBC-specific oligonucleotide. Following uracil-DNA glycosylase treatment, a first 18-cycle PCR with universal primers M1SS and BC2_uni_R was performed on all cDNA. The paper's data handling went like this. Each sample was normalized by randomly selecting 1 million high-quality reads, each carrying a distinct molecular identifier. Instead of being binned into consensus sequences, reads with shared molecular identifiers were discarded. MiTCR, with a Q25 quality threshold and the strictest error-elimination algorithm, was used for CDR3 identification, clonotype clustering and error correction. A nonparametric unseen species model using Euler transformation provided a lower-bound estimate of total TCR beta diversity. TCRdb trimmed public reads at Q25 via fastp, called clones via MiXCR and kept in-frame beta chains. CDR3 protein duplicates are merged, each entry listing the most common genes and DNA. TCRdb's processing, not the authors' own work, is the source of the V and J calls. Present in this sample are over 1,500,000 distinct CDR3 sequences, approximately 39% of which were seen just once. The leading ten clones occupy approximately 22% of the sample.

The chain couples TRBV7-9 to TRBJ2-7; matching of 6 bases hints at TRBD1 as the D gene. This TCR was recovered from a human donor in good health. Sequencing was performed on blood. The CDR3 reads CASRLEGGYEQYF. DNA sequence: TGTGCCAGCAGGTTAGAAGGGGGCTACGAGCAGTACTTC.